This T cell receptor (beta chain) originates from a study of vaccination effects on CD4 cells after COVID-19. Across the study: Subjects were given two BNT162b2 or mRNA-1273 vaccine doses. Points from the study as a whole: The study enrolled few convalescent patients and sampled no early post-infection timepoints. Substantial clonal contraction characterized both infection- and vaccine-induced clones late after vaccination. Only a single clone (1 of 255 vaccine-induced clones in healthy vaccinees) cross-reacted with common cold coronaviruses.

In the case of this clone: Its antigen is not known.

Assay: immunoSEQ multiplex PCR; the TCRdb copy retains only in-frame clones and omits some. The sample has almost 40,000 clones, about 81% seen once. Between days 9 and 10 of culture, CD4+ T cells were separated out. The sequence derives from a human donor who received a COVID-19 vaccine. The material sequenced was CD4+ T cells from PBMCs cultured without peptide, taken before COVID-19 vaccination.

The CDR3 DNA is TGTGCCACCGGTTCCGGGTACACCGGGGAGCTGTTTTTT. Translated, it gives CATGSGYTGELFF. The chain joins TRBV15 to TRBJ2-2; the D is unclear. V was trimmed by 8 bases and J by 3 bases, leaving 10 bases between them. The CDR3 spans 13 residues. Per germline, CDR1 LNHNV and CDR2 YYDKDF (reference sequence).